This entry concerns a single T cell receptor beta chain. The sample belongs to a study of blood T cell repertoires in COVID-19. Whole-study context: T cells, B-cell-depleted T cells, or PBMCs provided the cDNA or gDNA that served as material.

The data were produced by immunoSEQ multiplex PCR, yet TCRdb's version contains in-frame clones alone and is incomplete. The data show some 230,000 clones, approximately 78% seen once. Trimming took 6 bases from V and 9 from J; bases not matched to a gene: 9. CDR3 length equals 14 residues. Germline CDR1 SGHDN, CDR2 FVKESK. The sample comprised peripheral blood. The clonotype was recovered from a woman older than 75 with COVID-19, enrolled during active disease. This chain links TRBV14 with TRBJ2-1; 9 bases line up with TRBD2. In nucleotides, the CDR3 is TGTGCCAGCAGTCGACTAGCGGTATTGAGTGAGCAGTTCTTC. Its protein product is CASSRLAVLSEQFF.